What follows describes a single T cell receptor beta chain. Its specificity is not known. This CDR3 is built from 16 residues. Trimming removed 4 bases from V and 2 bases from J, with 15 bases in between. The V gene's germline CDR1 is SGHNT and CDR2 YYREEE (reference sequence). The data were produced by immunoSEQ multiplex PCR, yet TCRdb's version contains in-frame clones alone and is incomplete. The sample includes 1.6 million or so clones, just under 99% of them seen just once. These data belong to a study of shared clonotypes between healthy human individuals. Whole-study findings and limits: Expectations were that clonotype sharing among donors would be affected by sequencing depth.

The source is a man aged 30-40 years in good health. Sequencing was performed on naive CD4+ T cells sorted from blood. Subset in this sample: CD45RA+ positively selected. This chain connects TRBV5-4 to TRBJ2-2; D possibly uses TRBD1 or TRBD2 (5 bases each). The CDR3 spells CASSKTGTVNTGELFF. CDR3 nucleotide sequence: TGTGCCAGCAGCAAGACCGGGACGGTTAACACCGGGGAGCTGTTTTTT.